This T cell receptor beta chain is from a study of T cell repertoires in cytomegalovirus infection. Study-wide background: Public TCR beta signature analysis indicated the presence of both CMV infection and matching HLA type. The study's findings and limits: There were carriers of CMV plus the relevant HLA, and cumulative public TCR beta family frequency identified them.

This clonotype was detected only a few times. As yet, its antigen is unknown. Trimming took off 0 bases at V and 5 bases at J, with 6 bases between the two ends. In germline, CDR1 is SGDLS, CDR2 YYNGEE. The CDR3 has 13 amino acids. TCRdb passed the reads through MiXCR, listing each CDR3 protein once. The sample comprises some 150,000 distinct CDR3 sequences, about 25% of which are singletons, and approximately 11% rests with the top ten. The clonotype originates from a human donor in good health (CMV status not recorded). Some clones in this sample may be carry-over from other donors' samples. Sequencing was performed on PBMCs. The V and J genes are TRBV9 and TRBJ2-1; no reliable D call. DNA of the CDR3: TGTGCCAGCAGCGTAGTCTCGAACAATGAGCAGTTCTTC. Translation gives CASSVVSNNEQFF.